These T cell receptor beta chains were read from a single sample in a study of Ad26.COV2.S vaccination and SARS-CoV-2 variants. Profiled with immunoSEQ multiplex PCR; TCRdb holds only in-frame clones, not every one. Of about 470,000 clones detected, about 92% appear once; the ten largest clones hold roughly 3.9%. Source: peripheral blood, taken in a trial of Ad26.COV2.S vaccine versus placebo. The receptors were sampled from a person aged 18-65 years who received the Ad26.COV2.S COVID-19 vaccine or a placebo. Both conserved end residues are trimmed from each CDR3.

V: TRBV19
CDR3: ASSMRTSGRPNEQF

V: TRBV9
CDR3: ASSVADSSYEQY

V: TRBV10-3
CDR3: AISPDQGYSNQPQH

V: TRBV7-9
CDR3: ASSLPAYGEAF

V: TRBV28
CDR3: ASSSRQGDMDEQF

V: TRBV28
CDR3: ASSFRPGGNTEAF

V: TRBV10-2
CDR3: ASRDGTGIDRETQY

V: TRBV28
CDR3: ASSPRPGTGPYEQY

V: TRBV3-1/TRBV3-2
CDR3: ASSPDRNSPLH

V: TRBV2
CDR3: ASSEVGLASTDTQY

V: TRBV24-1
CDR3: ATSEEGGPWNEQF

V: TRBV9
CDR3: ASSVAPNSGNTIY

V: TRBV6-5
CDR3: ASRRGIQDTQY

V: TRBV9
CDR3: ASSVARGGTEAF

V: TRBV29-1
CDR3: SVEIHGGSTEAF

V: TRBV28
CDR3: ASSLSGGSAEQY

V: TRBV9
CDR3: ASSVVASPLEQF

V: TRBV4-2
CDR3: ASSQASGAVQETQY

V: TRBV28
CDR3: ASSGSGQGGDEQF

V: TRBV11-3
CDR3: ASSPRQGKSGPSSYNEQF

V: TRBV7-9
CDR3: ASSLGADILLRQPQH

V: TRBV27
CDR3: ASSSWTGRPNTGELF

V: TRBV27
CDR3: ASSPLRHSYNEQF

V: TRBV6-5
CDR3: ASSYTPMGYEQY

V: TRBV9
CDR3: ASGELQF

V: TRBV19
CDR3: ASSIDRNTEAF

V: TRBV3-1/TRBV3-2
CDR3: ASSQLGGLYNEQF

V: TRBV5-6
CDR3: ASSLVLAGVGSYNEQF